The 10 T cell receptor beta chains below all came from one sample that was sequenced in a study of cytomegalovirus exposure and HLA in healthy donors. With 60 Vbeta and 13 Jbeta primers, the PCR was carried out. Assay used: immunoSEQ multiplex PCR; TCRdb lists only in-frame clones, some missing. The sample consists of 30,000 to 45,000 clones, roughly four fifths of them appearing once. What was sequenced was PBMCs. The origin of the receptors is a woman in her forties in good health and CMV-seronegative.

This sequence joins TRBV6-5 and TRBJ1-6; 7 bases are a match to TRBD1. From germline, CDR1 is MNHEY and CDR2 SVGAGI. CDR3 length: 13 residues. The junction had 12 bases not matched to a gene; V was cut back by 10 bases and J by 12 bases. CDR3: CAINLTGYGPLHF. The CDR3 DNA is TGTGCCATTAACCTGACAGGGTACGGACCCCTCCACTTT.

This clone showed up just once. This chain uses TRBV5-1 with TRBJ2-3; 9 nucleotides agree with TRBD2. CDR3 length: 15 amino acids. CDR1 is SGHRS, CDR2 YFSETQ, per germline. The V segment lost 4 bases and the J segment 4 bases; nucleotides outside the gene matches: 7. CDR3 in DNA: TGCGCCAGCAGCGTGGGACTAGCTAGTGCAGATACGCAGTATTTT. Translated: CASSVGLASADTQYF. Using reference TRBV5-1 and TRBJ2-3 for the parts outside the CDR3, the full variable domain is KAGVTQTPRYLIKTRGQQVTLSCSPISGHRSVSWYQQTPGQGLQFLFEYFSETQRNKGNFPGRFSGRQFSNSRSEMNVSTLELGDSALYLCASSVGLASADTQYFGPGTRLTVL.

This chain connects TRBV6-6 to TRBJ1-1; the D gene is possibly TRBD1 (6 bases). This CDR3 comprises 16 residues. V lost 2 bases to trimming and J lost 1 base, with 14 bases between them. Germline V gene sequence: CDR1 MNHNY, CDR2 SVGAGI (reference sequence). The CDR3 loop is CASSYPTTGRNTEAFF. The DNA of the CDR3 is TGTGCCAGCAGTTACCCGACTACAGGGAGGAACACTGAAGCTTTCTTT.

The rearrangement joins TRBV9 to TRBJ2-1; 7 nucleotides line up with TRBD1. With V trimmed by 5 bases and J by 0 bases, 5 bases remained unmatched. This CDR3 is 15 amino acids long. Germline V CDR1 and CDR2: SGDLS, YYNGEE. The CDR3 DNA sequence: TGTGCCAGCAGTGGGACAGACCCCTCCTACAATGAGCAGTTCTTC. Its protein is CASSGTDPSYNEQFF.

V usage is TRBV18 and J usage is TRBJ2-5, with unresolved D. V was clipped by 6 bases and J by 2 bases, with 16 bases between them. The germline V gene has CDR1 KGHSH and CDR2 LQKENI. This CDR3 has 15 residues. The CDR3 here is CASSVLHAPQETQYF. The CDR3 DNA reads as TGTGCCAGCTCGGTACTGCACGCTCCTCAAGAGACCCAGTACTTC.

J is TRBJ1-6 and V is TRBV5-1, with 8 bases that match TRBD1. Germline CDR1 reads SGHRS; CDR2 reads YFSETQ. The CDR3 consists of 15 residues. V was clipped by 4 bases and J by 6 bases; unmatched bases: 6. CDR3: CASSRNGQGNSPLHF. Here the CDR3 DNA reads TGCGCCAGCAGCCGAAATGGACAGGGTAATTCACCCCTCCACTTT.

The V and J genes are TRBV6-5 and TRBJ1-6; D is ambiguous. The CDR3 is 13 amino acids. V was cut by 2 bases and J by 10 bases, with 9 bases left in between. Looked up from germline, CDR1 is MNHEY and CDR2 is SVGAGI. CDR3 bases: TGTGCCAGCAGTTACGATGGAGAGTCACCCCTCCACTTT. It encodes CASSYDGESPLHF.

The CDR3 region is CASSSQTGSKNIQYF. CDR3 DNA: TGTGCCAGCAGCTCCCAGACAGGCAGCAAAAACATTCAGTACTTC. This chain uses TRBV5-6 with TRBJ2-4; TRBD1 is a possible D gene (6 bases). The CDR3 is 15 amino acids. CDR1 SGHDT and CDR2 YYEEEE come from the germline V gene. V shed 3 bases and J shed 3 bases, with 13 bases lying between them.

This sequence joins TRBV5-1 and TRBJ2-2, with D tentatively TRBD1 (6 bases). The V and J ends lost 4 bases and 6 bases respectively, with 10 bases between them. The CDR3 extends over 13 amino acids. Per germline, CDR1 SGHRS and CDR2 YFSETQ. The CDR3 region has the DNA TGCGCCAGCAGCGATCAGGGGTCCGGGGAGCTGTTTTTT. Encoded protein: CASSDQGSGELFF.

The chain combines TRBV28 with TRBJ2-2, with 10 nucleotides matching TRBD1. V lost 6 bases and J lost 2; bases outside the gene matches: 12. CDR3 size: 18 residues. CDR1 MDHEN and CDR2 SYDVKM come from the germline V gene. The CDR3 here is CASSLGRWTGGNTGELFF. The CDR3 bases are TGTGCCAGCAGCTTGGGCCGGTGGACAGGGGGAAACACCGGGGAGCTGTTTTTT.